The sequence of this T cell receptor (beta chain) was determined in a study of identical twins. The table lists this clonotype with a few counts. A universal primer site was added by template switching, and unique molecular identifiers were carried by the cDNA. TCRdb reprocessed the 5' RACE reads via MiXCR and lists one record per CDR3 protein. The sample consists of approximately 620,000 distinct CDR3 sequences, roughly 8% of them appearing once. The V gene lost 7 bases and the J gene lost 7 bases, with 16 bases spanning the gap. The CDR3 totals 13 residues. Looked up from germline, CDR1 is SGHVS and CDR2 is FNYEAQ. These same data were also listed under a study on yellow fever vaccine responses in identical twins.

This sequence originates from a woman aged 18 to 35 in good health. The sequenced material came from PBMCs. This sequence joins TRBV7-6 and TRBJ1-1; D possibly corresponds to TRBD1 (5 bases). The CDR3 sequence is CASIEGMGGEAFF. The DNA for the CDR3 is TGTGCCAGCATCGAAGGGATGGGGGGTGAAGCTTTCTTT.